This T cell receptor (beta chain) originates from a study of shared clonotypes between healthy human individuals. Profiling relied on immunoSEQ multiplex PCR, and the TCRdb table lists in-frame clones only, not all of them. The table has some 2 million clones, roughly 94% seen once. This clone has more than one count but fewer than ten. Naive CD45RA+ and memory CD45RA-negative subsets were split from CD4+ cells. This clonotype originated in a man in his late teens or twenties in good health. The specimen was naive CD4+ T cells sorted from blood. Subset indicated: CD45RA+ positively selected.

The DNA for the CDR3 is TGTGCCAGCAGCTTAGTCGGAATGGCGGAGACCCAGTACTTC. Its translation: CASSLVGMAETQYF. This chain connects TRBV11-2 to TRBJ2-5, with D hard to call. Germline V gives CDR1 SGHAT, CDR2 FQNNGV. Trimming left V 1 base short and J 5 bases short, with 11 bases between. There are 14 residues in the CDR3.